This record concerns one T cell receptor (beta chain) sequence. Its antigen is unknown. Qualities for individual bases were not recorded, and no much larger clone is one base off. The sample originates from a study of CD8 T cells in ankylosing spondylitis (TCRdb year 2017). Some background on the complete study: To find TCR variants linked to disease, the study profiled T cell receptor beta repertoires in ankylosing spondylitis patients and healthy donors. The whole study cohort included 90 to 120 healthy donors and around 25 ankylosing spondylitis patients. Samples of peripheral blood were taken, and for ankylosing spondylitis patients, synovial fluid was collected as well. General findings and caveats noted by the study authors: Blood from ankylosing spondylitis patients appeared to be characterized by a TCR beta motif made up of about 8 highly homologous amino acid variants. The disease-linked clones were reported as significantly enriched in matched synovial fluid samples from ankylosing spondylitis patients. Some TCR beta motif variants had previously been reported in synovial fluid and blood of reactive arthritis patients, which suggested common disease-initiation mechanisms. The disease-linked clones had a CD8+ phenotype and were found at relatively low frequencies in peripheral blood.

Sequencing was carried out with an Illumina HiSeq 2500. Quantitative 5'-RACE with molecular barcodes was the method used to prepare the TCR beta libraries. Turning to the authors' computational methods: To identify disease-linked TCR variants, a new computational method was used, one built on a probabilistic model of VDJ rearrangement. TCRdb reanalyzed the raw reads on its own, using fastp at Q25 for trimming and MiXCR for clone calling, and kept in-frame beta chains. One record per CDR3 amino acid sequence lists the most common genes and DNA. The V and J calls were not made by the authors but by TCRdb's processing. The sample contains about 390,000 distinct CDR3 sequences, approximately 20% of them found a single time. The leading ten clones occupy approximately 15% of the sample. The V and J ends are trimmed by 2 bases and 2 bases, leaving 14 bases between them. Taken from cysteine to phenylalanine, the CDR3 has 16 residues. Of all the DNA, just the CDR3 is kept, 48 bases in frame from base 1. Via the germline V gene, CDR1 is LGHNA and CDR2 YSLEER.

The sample consisted of blood, either unsorted or a sorted T cell fraction (not recorded which). The receptor was derived from a male donor with ankylosing spondylitis. Rearrangement joined TRBV4-3 to TRBJ2-3; TRBD2 is a possible D gene, resting on 5 matching bases. The DNA sequence follows: TGCGCCAGCAGCCAATATCTTCCGGGATACACAGATACGCAGTATTTT. This is translated as CASSQYLPGYTDTQYF.